Each of the 24 T cell receptor beta chains below was sequenced from the same sample in a study of T-cell reconstitution after alpha-beta-depleted transplantation in children. Researchers prepared the TCRbeta library using unique molecular identifiers, the study reports. Each CDR3 protein is one row after TCRdb ran MiXCR on the PCR reads. The data show around 500,000 distinct CDR3 sequences, approximately 12% seen once. This material consisted of PBMCs from the stem cell graft donor, taken from the stem cell graft. Receptor source: a human donor who donated a stem cell graft to a child with combined immunodeficiency.

This clonotype was counted between two and nine times. The chain uses TRBV25-1 and TRBJ2-1; 8 bases are shared with TRBD2. Losses at the gene ends were 8 bases for V and 5 bases for J; bases not matched to a gene: 5. The CDR3 is 13 amino acids. Germline CDR1 MGHDK, CDR2 SYGVNS. The CDR3 region is CASGWGLDNEQFF. For the CDR3, the DNA is TGTGCCAGCGGTTGGGGACTAGACAATGAGCAGTTCTTC.

This clonotype has a handful of counts. This chain uses TRBV9 with TRBJ2-3; a possible D gene is TRBD2 (7 bases). The CDR3 runs 17 residues. Germline V gene lookup returns CDR1 SGDLS and CDR2 YYNGEE. Trimming took 0 bases from V and 1 from J, leaving 15 bases between them. The CDR3 DNA follows: TGTGCCAGCAGCGTAGGTTGGGGGGGGGCCGGCACAGATACGCAGTATTTT. Protein product: CASSVGWGGAGTDTQYF. Combining the CDR3 with reference TRBV9 and TRBJ2-3 gives the whole variable domain DSGVTQTPKHLITATGQRVTLRCSPRSGDLSVYWYQQSLDQGLQFLIQYYNGEERAKGNILERFSAQQFPDLHSELNLSSLELGDSALYFCASSVGWGGAGTDTQYFGPGTRLTVL.

This clonotype was found many times. The chain joins TRBV12-3 or TRBV12-4 to TRBJ2-7; 9 nucleotides align to TRBD1. V shed 6 bases, J shed 5 bases, and the junction held 17 bases outside the gene matches. The CDR3 covers 17 residues. The CDR3 DNA follows: TGTGCCAGCAGCCCTCTGGACAGGGGAAAAAACTTGGACGAGCAGTACTTC. It codes for CASSPLDRGKNLDEQYF.

This rearrangement joins TRBV6-5 to TRBJ2-3; possible D gene TRBD1, 6 bases. Looked up from germline, CDR1 is MNHEY and CDR2 is SVGAGI. Trimming took 3 bases from V and 3 from J, leaving 16 bases between them. CDR3 size: 16 residues. CDR3 residues: CASSYMGQGLTDTQYF. The CDR3, as DNA: TGTGCCAGCAGTTATATGGGTCAGGGGTTGACAGATACGCAGTATTTT.

In regard to this clonotype: A junction boundary mismatches the germline segment, possibly from a read error. This chain uses TRBV9 with TRBJ2-7; TRBD2 is a possible D gene (5 bases). Per germline, CDR1 SGDLS and CDR2 YYNGEE. The CDR3 consists of 16 residues. Here the CDR3 reads CASRVGNAGPLYEQYF. For the CDR3, the DNA is TGTGCCAGCAGGGTAGGGAACGCGGGTCCCCTCTACGAGCAGTACTTC.

In this sample, this clonotype turned up a few times. This sequence joins TRBV6-2 or TRBV6-3 and TRBJ1-3, with unresolved D. Germline V gene sequence: CDR1 MNHEY, CDR2 SVGEGT. V was clipped by 2 bases and J by 0 bases, with 8 bases between them. The CDR3 spans 15 residues. The CDR3 loop is CASSYLESSGNTIYF. In DNA form, the CDR3 reads TGTGCCAGCAGTTACCTGGAGAGCTCTGGAAACACCATATATTTT.

The chain recombines TRBV19 with TRBJ2-1; D is possibly TRBD1 (6 bases). V lost 7 bases and J lost 1, with 11 bases in between. CDR1 LNHDA and CDR2 SQIVND come from the germline V gene (reference sequence). The CDR3 sequence is 14 residues long. The CDR3 nucleotides read TGTGCCAGTACACAGGGAACGTCCTACAATGAGCAGTTCTTC. It codes for CASTQGTSYNEQFF. Drawing the rest from reference TRBV19 and TRBJ2-1, the complete variable domain is DGGITQSPKYLFRKEGQNVTLSCEQNLNHDAMYWYRQDPGQGLRLIYYSQIVNDFQKGDIAEGYSVSREKKESFPLTVTSAQKNPTAFYLCASTQGTSYNEQFFGPGTRLTVL.

This clonotype was recorded many times. The chain links TRBV7-2 to TRBJ2-7; D possibly corresponds to TRBD2 (6 bases). CDR1 SGHTA and CDR2 FQGNSA come from the germline V gene. The V gene lost 7 bases and the J gene lost 3 bases, with 16 bases spanning the gap. This CDR3 contains 14 residues. CDR3 DNA: TGTGCCAGCATCCCTCAGGGAGGAGGCTACGAGCAGTACTTC. It yields the protein CASIPQGGGYEQYF. Complete variable domain (other parts from reference TRBV7-2 and TRBJ2-7): GAGVSQSPSNKVTEKGKDVELRCDPISGHTALYWYRQSLGQGLEFLIYFQGNSAPDKSGLPSDRFSAERTGGSVSTLTIQRTQQEDSAVYLCASIPQGGGYEQYFGPGTRLTVT.

This clonotype appeared a few times. The chain carries TRBV6-2 or TRBV6-3 and TRBJ2-7; 11 bases line up with TRBD2. In germline, CDR1 is MNHEY, CDR2 SVGEGT. With 6 bases clipped from V and 4 bases from J, the junction kept 8 bases outside the gene matches. CDR3 size: 15 residues. The CDR3 coding sequence is TGTGCCAGCAGCGAACGACTAGCGGGGCTATACGAGCAGTACTTC. It yields the protein CASSERLAGLYEQYF.

This clonotype has more than one count but fewer than ten. The genes are TRBV15 and TRBJ1-5; 7 positions match TRBD1. This CDR3 is built from 15 residues. The V segment lost 0 bases and the J segment 6 bases; nucleotides outside the gene matches: 5. Germline V gene sequence: CDR1 LNHNV, CDR2 YYDKDF (reference sequence). Written as DNA, the CDR3 is TGTGCCACCAGCAGAGATGACAGGGAGGGTCAGCCCCAGCATTTT. Residues: CATSRDDREGQPQHF.

Ten or more counts support this clonotype. This chain uses TRBV20-1 with TRBJ2-3; the D is unclear. There are 14 residues in the CDR3. Per germline, CDR1 DFQATT and CDR2 SNEGSKA (reference sequence). The V and J ends lost 3 bases and 4 bases respectively, with 14 bases between them. CDR3 region: CSASDASSSDTQYF. Here the CDR3 DNA reads TGCAGTGCTAGTGACGCGAGTTCGTCAGATACGCAGTATTTT.

Ten or more counts support this clonotype. The genes are TRBV7-8 and TRBJ2-3, with D maybe TRBD2 (6 bases). The CDR3 consists of 15 residues. V was cut by 7 bases and J by 5 bases, with 19 bases left in between. The V gene's germline CDR1 is SGHVS and CDR2 FQNEAQ. CDR3: CASNQPREDRDTQYF. In DNA, the CDR3 is TGTGCCAGCAACCAGCCCAGGGAGGATAGAGATACGCAGTATTTT.

Ten or more counts support this clonotype. V and J are TRBV12-3 or TRBV12-4 and TRBJ2-7, with D tentatively TRBD1 (5 bases). The germline V and J ends were trimmed by 5 bases and 4 bases, with 15 bases remaining between them. The CDR3 has 14 amino acids. The CDR3 DNA reads TGTGCCAGCAGTCAATCTACACAGGTTTACGAGCAGTACTTC. Residues: CASSQSTQVYEQYF.

The chain carries TRBV14 and TRBJ2-7; D unclear. V was pared by 0 bases and J by 2 bases, with 14 bases between. CDR1 and CDR2 from the germline V gene are SGHDN and FVKESK. The CDR3 length is 16 residues. The CDR3 DNA follows: TGTGCCAGCAGCCAAGAGGGCCCCCTGTACACCTACGAGCAGTACTTC. It codes for CASSQEGPLYTYEQYF.

This clonotype was seen many times. This chain joins TRBV12-3 or TRBV12-4 and TRBJ1-1; D not resolved. Trimming shortened V by 0 bases and J by 5 bases, and 7 bases separated the two germline ends. CDR3 size: 13 residues. The CDR3 sequence: CASSLAGGTEAFF. The CDR3 DNA is TGTGCCAGCAGTTTAGCTGGAGGAACTGAAGCTTTCTTT.

The chain joins TRBV11-3 to TRBJ2-3, with D maybe TRBD2 (5 bases). The ends were cut back, 3 bases at V and 3 bases at J, with 16 bases in the middle. The CDR3 contains 16 residues. Looked up from germline, CDR1 is SGHNT and CDR2 is YENEEA. The CDR3 spells CASSLGEHPITDTQYF. The CDR3, as DNA: TGTGCCAGCAGCTTGGGAGAGCACCCGATAACAGATACGCAGTATTTT.

The chain joins TRBV5-1 to TRBJ1-5, with a tentative D call TRBD1 (6 bases). Trimming stripped 4 bases from V and 4 bases from J, with 18 bases between. Germline CDR1 SGHRS, CDR2 YFSETQ. The CDR3 extends over 16 amino acids. The CDR3 coding sequence is TGCGCCAGCAGCCCGGGAGGGGGGCTAAGTAATCAGCCCCAGCATTTT. This translates into CASSPGGGLSNQPQHF.

The sample holds many counts of this clonotype. The chain recombines TRBV2 with TRBJ1-6; D uncertain. The CDR3 runs 14 residues. V dropped 4 bases and J dropped 0 bases, with 4 bases sitting between them. CDR1 SNHLY and CDR2 FYNNEI come from the germline V gene. In DNA, the CDR3 is TGTGCCAGCAGTGGCATCTCCTATAATTCACCCCTCCACTTT. Amino acid sequence: CASSGISYNSPLHF.

V and J are TRBV18 and TRBJ2-3, with D unresolved. The CDR3 extends over 14 amino acids. Germline assignment: CDR1 KGHSH and CDR2 LQKENI. V lost 3 bases and J 4 bases, leaving 11 bases between the germline ends. CDR3 region: CASSPHWTSDTQYF. The CDR3 nucleotides are TGTGCCAGCTCACCCCATTGGACCTCAGATACGCAGTATTTT.

The rearrangement joins TRBV20-1 to TRBJ2-7, with D possibly matching TRBD1 (6 bases). The CDR3 extends over 13 amino acids. Trimming stripped 3 bases from V and 1 base from J, with 10 bases between. Per the germline V gene, CDR1 is DFQATT and CDR2 is SNEGSKA (reference sequence). DNA for the CDR3: TGCAGTGCTAGTAATGGACAGTCCTACGAGCAGTACTTC. Protein: CSASNGQSYEQYF.

The rearrangement uses TRBV11-3 and TRBJ2-7; 9 positions match TRBD2. V gave up 1 base and J gave up 4 bases; unmatched junction bases: 8. Germline V lookup: CDR1 SGHNT, CDR2 YENEEA. This CDR3 is 16 amino acids long. In DNA form, the CDR3 reads TGTGCCAGCAGCTTAGTCCGACTAGCGGATAATTACGAGCAGTACTTC. Amino acids: CASSLVRLADNYEQYF.

This clonotype was recorded a few times. The chain links TRBV7-6 to TRBJ1-1; D unresolved. Germline values: CDR1 SGHVS, CDR2 FNYEAQ. V lost 0 bases and J lost 5, with 13 bases in between. The CDR3 is made up of 15 amino acids. This chain's CDR3 is CASSLAAGSSTEAFF. Here the CDR3 DNA reads TGTGCCAGCAGCTTAGCCGCAGGCTCTTCAACTGAAGCTTTCTTT.

This clonotype was seen only a few times. This rearrangement joins TRBV12-3 or TRBV12-4 to TRBJ2-3, with D maybe TRBD2 (6 bases). CDR3 length: 14 residues. Trimming took 7 bases from V and 4 from J, leaving 15 bases between them. For the CDR3, the DNA is TGTGCCAGCACCTTCGGGCGGGGCGCAGATACGCAGTATTTT. It encodes CASTFGRGADTQYF.

As concerns this clonotype: A much larger clone is a single base away; this may be a read error. This sequence joins TRBV7-2 and TRBJ2-7; no clear D gene. The V gene's germline CDR1 is SGHTA and CDR2 FQGNSA. This CDR3 region has 15 residues. The CDR3 reads CACSLGQAPRYEQYF. CDR3 nucleotide sequence: TGTGCCTGCAGCTTAGGTCAGGCCCCACGCTACGAGCAGTACTTC. Based on the CDR3 plus reference TRBV7-2 and TRBJ2-7, the full variable domain is GAGVSQSPSNKVTEKGKDVELRCDPISGHTALYWYRQSLGQGLEFLIYFQGNSAPDKSGLPSDRFSAERTGGSVSTLTIQRTQQEDSAVYLCACSLGQAPRYEQYFGPGTRLTVT.